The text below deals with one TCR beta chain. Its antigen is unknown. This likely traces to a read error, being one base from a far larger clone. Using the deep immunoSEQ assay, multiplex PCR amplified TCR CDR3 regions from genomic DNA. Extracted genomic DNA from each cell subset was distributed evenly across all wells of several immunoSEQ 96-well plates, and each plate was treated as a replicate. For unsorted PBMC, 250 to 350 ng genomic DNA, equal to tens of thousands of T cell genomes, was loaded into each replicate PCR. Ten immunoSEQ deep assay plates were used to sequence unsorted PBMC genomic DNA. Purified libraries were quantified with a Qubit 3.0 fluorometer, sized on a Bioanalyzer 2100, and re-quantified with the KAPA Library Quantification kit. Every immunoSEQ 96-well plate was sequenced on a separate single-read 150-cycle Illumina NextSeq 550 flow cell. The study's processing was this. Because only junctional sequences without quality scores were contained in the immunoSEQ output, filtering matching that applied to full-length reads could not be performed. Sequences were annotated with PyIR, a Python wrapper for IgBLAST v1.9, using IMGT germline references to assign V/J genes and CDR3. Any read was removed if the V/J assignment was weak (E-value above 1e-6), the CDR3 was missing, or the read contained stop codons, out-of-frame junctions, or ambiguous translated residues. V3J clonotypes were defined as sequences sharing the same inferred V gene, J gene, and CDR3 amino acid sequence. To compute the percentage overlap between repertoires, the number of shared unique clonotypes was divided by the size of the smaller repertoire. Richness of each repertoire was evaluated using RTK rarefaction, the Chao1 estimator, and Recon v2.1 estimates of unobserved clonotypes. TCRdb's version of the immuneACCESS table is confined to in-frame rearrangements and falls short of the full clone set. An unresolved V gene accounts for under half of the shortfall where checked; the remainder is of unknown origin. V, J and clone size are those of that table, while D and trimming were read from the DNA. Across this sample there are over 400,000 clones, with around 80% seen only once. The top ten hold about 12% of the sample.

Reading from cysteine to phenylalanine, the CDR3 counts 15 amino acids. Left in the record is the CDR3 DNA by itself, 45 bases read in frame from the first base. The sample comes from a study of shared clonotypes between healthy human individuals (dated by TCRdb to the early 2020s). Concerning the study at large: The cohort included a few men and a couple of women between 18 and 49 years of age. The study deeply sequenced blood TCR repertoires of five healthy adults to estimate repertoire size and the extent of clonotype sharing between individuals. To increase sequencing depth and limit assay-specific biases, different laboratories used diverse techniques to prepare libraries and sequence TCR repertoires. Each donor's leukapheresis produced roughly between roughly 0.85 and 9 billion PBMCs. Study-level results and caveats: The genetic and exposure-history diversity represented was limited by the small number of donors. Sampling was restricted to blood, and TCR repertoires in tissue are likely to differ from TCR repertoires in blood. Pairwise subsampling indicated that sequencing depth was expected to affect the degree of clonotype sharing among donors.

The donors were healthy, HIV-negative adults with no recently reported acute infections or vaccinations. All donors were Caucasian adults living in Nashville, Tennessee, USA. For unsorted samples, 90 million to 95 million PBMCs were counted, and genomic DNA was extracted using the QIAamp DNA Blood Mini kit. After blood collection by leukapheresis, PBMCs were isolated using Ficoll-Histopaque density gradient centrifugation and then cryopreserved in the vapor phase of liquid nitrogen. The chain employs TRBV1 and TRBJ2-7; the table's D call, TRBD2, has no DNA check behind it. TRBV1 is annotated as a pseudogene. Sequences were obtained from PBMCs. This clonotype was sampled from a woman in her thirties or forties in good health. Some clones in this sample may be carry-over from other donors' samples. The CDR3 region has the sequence CTSSQVGLVGSEQYF. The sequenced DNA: TGCACCAGCAGCCAAGTGGGACTAGTTGGTAGCGAGCAGTACTTC.